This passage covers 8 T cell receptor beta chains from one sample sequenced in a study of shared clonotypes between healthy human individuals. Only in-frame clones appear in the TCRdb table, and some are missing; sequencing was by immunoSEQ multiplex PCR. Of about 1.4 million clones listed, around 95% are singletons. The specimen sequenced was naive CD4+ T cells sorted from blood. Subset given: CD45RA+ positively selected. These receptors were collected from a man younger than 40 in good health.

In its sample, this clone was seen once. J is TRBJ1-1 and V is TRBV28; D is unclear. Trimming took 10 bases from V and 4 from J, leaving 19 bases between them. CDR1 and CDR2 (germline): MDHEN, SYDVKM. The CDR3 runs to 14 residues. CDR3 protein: CATRPTHWGTEAFF. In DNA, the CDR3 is TGTGCCACCCGTCCTACCCATTGGGGCACTGAAGCTTTCTTT.

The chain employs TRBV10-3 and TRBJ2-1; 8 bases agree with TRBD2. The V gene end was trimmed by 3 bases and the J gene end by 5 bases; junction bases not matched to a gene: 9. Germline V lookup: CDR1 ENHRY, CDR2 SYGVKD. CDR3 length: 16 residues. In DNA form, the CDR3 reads TGTGCCATCAGTGATGGGAGCGGGAGAGAAAACAATGAGCAGTTCTTC. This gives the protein CAISDGSGRENNEQFF.

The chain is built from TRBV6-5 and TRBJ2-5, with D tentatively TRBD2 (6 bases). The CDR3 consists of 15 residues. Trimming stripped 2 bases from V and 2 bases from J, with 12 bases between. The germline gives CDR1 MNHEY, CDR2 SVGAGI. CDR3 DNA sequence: TGTGCCAGCAGTTACCGGGGGATAGGACAAGAGACCCAGTACTTC. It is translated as CASSYRGIGQETQYF.

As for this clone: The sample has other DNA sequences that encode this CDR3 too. The chain's CDR3 is CASSEGADTQYF. For the CDR3, the DNA is TGTGCCAGCAGTGAGGGGGCAGATACGCAGTATTTT. The chain has TRBV2 and TRBJ2-3, with D perhaps given as TRBD1 or TRBD2 (5 bases each). The germline CDR1 and CDR2 sequences are SNHLY and FYNNEI. The CDR3 extends over 12 amino acids. Trimming took off 3 bases at V and 4 bases at J, with 5 bases between the two ends.

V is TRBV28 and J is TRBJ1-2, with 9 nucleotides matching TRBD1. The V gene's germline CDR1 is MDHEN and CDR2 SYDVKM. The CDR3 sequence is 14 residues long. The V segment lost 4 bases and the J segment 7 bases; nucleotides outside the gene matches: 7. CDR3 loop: CASSYLDRGGGYTF. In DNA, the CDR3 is TGTGCCAGCAGTTACCTGGACAGGGGAGGTGGCTACACCTTC.

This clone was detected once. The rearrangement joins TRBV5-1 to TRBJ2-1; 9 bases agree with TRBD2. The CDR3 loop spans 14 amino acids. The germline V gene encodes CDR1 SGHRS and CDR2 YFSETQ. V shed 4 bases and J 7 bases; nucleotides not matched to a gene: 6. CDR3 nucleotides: TGCGCCAGCAGCGCTAGCGGGATCTTAAATGAGCAGTTCTTC. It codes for CASSASGILNEQFF.

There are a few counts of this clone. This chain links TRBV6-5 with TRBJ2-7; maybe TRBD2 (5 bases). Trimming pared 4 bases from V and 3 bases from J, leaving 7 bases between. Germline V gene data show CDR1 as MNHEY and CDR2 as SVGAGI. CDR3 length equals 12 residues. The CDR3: CASSSGGYEQYF. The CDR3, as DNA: TGTGCCAGCAGTTCCGGAGGCTACGAGCAGTACTTC.

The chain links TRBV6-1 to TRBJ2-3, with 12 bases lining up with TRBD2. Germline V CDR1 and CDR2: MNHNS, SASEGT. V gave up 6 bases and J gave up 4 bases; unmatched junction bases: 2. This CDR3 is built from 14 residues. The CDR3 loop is CASRRTSGADTQYF. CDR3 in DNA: TGTGCCAGCAGACGGACTAGCGGGGCAGATACGCAGTATTTT.